The 17 T cell receptor beta chains below all came from one sample that was sequenced in a study of T-cell memory formation after mild COVID-19. From the 5' RACE reads, TCRdb called clonotypes with MiXCR, one entry per CDR3 protein. The sample lists 400,000 to 500,000 distinct CDR3 sequences, around 18% occurring once. The specimen sequenced was PBMCs or a T cell subset sorted from them (not recorded which). These receptors originate from an adult woman who had mild COVID-19 (a few samples of this study predate the infection). Cell type and time point are not known.

Only one count was recorded for this clonotype. The rearrangement uses TRBV24-1 and TRBJ1-2, with D possibly being TRBD1 (5 bases). Trimming removed 5 bases from V and 7 bases from J, with 13 bases in between. Germline V gene lookup returns CDR1 KGHDR and CDR2 SFDVKD. The CDR3 spans 13 residues. CDR3 amino acids: CATSVSGIGGYTF. The DNA for the CDR3 is TGTGCCACCAGTGTCTCAGGGATCGGTGGCTACACCTTC.

The chain links TRBV20-1 to TRBJ1-1; 10 bases map to TRBD1. CDR3 size: 14 residues. J gave up 6 bases and V 0 bases, and 4 bases lay outside the gene matches. CDR1 is DFQATT, CDR2 SNEGSKA, per germline (reference sequence). Written as DNA, the CDR3 is TGCAGTGCTAGAGATCTCGACAGGGGGCCTGAAGCTTTCTTT. Encoded protein: CSARDLDRGPEAFF.

V gene TRBV12-3 or TRBV12-4 combines with J gene TRBJ1-1, with TRBD1 as a possible D gene (5 bases). CDR3 length: 16 amino acids. V gave up 4 bases and J gave up 1 base, with 16 bases separating them. CDR3 residues: CASSSRAGLPNTEAFF. CDR3 sequence (DNA): TGTGCCAGCAGTTCCCGTGCGGGACTCCCGAACACTGAAGCTTTCTTT.

The chain couples TRBV3-1 to TRBJ1-6; D gene unclear. Germline V gene sequence: CDR1 LGHDT, CDR2 YNNKEL (reference sequence). Trimming took off 0 bases at V and 9 bases at J, with 6 bases between the two ends. This CDR3 spans 13 amino acids. CDR3 protein: CASSQETGSPLHF. CDR3 sequence (DNA): TGTGCCAGCAGCCAAGAAACGGGTTCACCCCTCCACTTT.

This clonotype was observed a few times. This chain links TRBV5-1 with TRBJ1-1; 8 bases are a match to TRBD1. CDR3 length equals 17 residues. The V and J ends lost 4 bases and 4 bases, in that order; junction bases with no gene match: 15. Germline-derived CDR1 and CDR2 are SGHRS and YFSETQ. CDR3 nucleotides: TGCGCCAGCAGCCCCGCCCCTCAGGGGGCTAGGGGCACTGAAGCTTTCTTT. The encoded protein is CASSPAPQGARGTEAFF.

The chain has TRBV5-6 and TRBJ2-3, with D possibly being TRBD2 (6 bases). The CDR3 has 14 amino acids. V lost 0 bases and J 5 bases, leaving 10 bases between the germline ends. Germline-derived CDR1 and CDR2 are SGHDT and YYEEEE. The CDR3 bases are TGTGCCAGCAGCTTGGACCGAGCGGGAGATACGCAGTATTTT. As protein: CASSLDRAGDTQYF. The full variable domain, with the rest looked up from reference TRBV5-6 and TRBJ2-3, is DAGVTQSPTHLIKTRGQQVTLRCSPKSGHDTVSWYQQALGQGPQFIFQYYEEEERQRGNFPDRFSGHQFPNYSSELNVNALLLGDSALYLCASSLDRAGDTQYFGPGTRLTVL.

This clonotype was counted between two and nine times. This sequence joins TRBV9 and TRBJ2-7; D is ambiguous. The CDR3 has 13 residues. Germline CDR1 is SGDLS and CDR2 is YYNGEE. With 0 bases removed from V and 5 bases from J, the gap between germline ends came to 9 bases. Written as DNA, the CDR3 is TGTGCCAGCAGCGTAGTTGACGGCGACGAGCAGTACTTC. It translates to CASSVVDGDEQYF. Based on the CDR3 plus reference TRBV9 and TRBJ2-7, the full variable domain is DSGVTQTPKHLITATGQRVTLRCSPRSGDLSVYWYQQSLDQGLQFLIQYYNGEERAKGNILERFSAQQFPDLHSELNLSSLELGDSALYFCASSVVDGDEQYFGPGTRLTVT.

The V gene is TRBV5-4, the J gene TRBJ2-7; 9 bases are shared with TRBD2. Germline CDR1 is SGHNT and CDR2 is YYREEE (reference sequence). The CDR3 has 14 amino acids. Germline trimming cut 6 bases from V and 3 bases from J; bases unmatched to any gene: 7. CDR3: CASNDGTSRYEQYF. CDR3 bases: TGTGCCAGCAACGACGGGACTAGCCGCTACGAGCAGTACTTC.

The chain couples TRBV6-5 to TRBJ1-1; D uncertain. Germline CDR1 and CDR2: MNHEY and SVGAGI. The CDR3 is 16 residues long. V lost 2 bases and J lost 1, with 14 bases in between. CDR3 in DNA: TGTGCCAGCAGTTACGGTCCCGAGACGGGGAACACTGAAGCTTTCTTT. Its protein product is CASSYGPETGNTEAFF.

Only a few counts were recorded for this clonotype. The chain is built from TRBV24-1 and TRBJ2-2; TRBD2 aligns across 7 bases. Germline V lookup: CDR1 KGHDR, CDR2 SFDVKD. With V trimmed by 10 bases and J by 7 bases, 8 bases remained unmatched. This CDR3 region has 13 residues. CDR3 sequence reads: CATTPGLSGELFF. CDR3 bases: TGTGCCACAACCCCGGGACTAAGCGGGGAGCTGTTTTTT.

The V gene is TRBV14, the J gene TRBJ2-7, with D possibly matching TRBD1 (6 bases). Germline-derived CDR1 and CDR2 are SGHDN and FVKESK. The CDR3 is 15 residues long. The V end was cut by 6 bases, the J end by 0 bases, with 15 bases between. CDR3: CASSSRGSYSYEQYF. Written as DNA, the CDR3 is TGTGCCAGCAGTAGCAGGGGTTCTTACTCCTACGAGCAGTACTTC.

This chain joins TRBV10-3 and TRBJ2-5; 8 nucleotides align to TRBD2. Germline loops: CDR1 ENHRY, CDR2 SYGVKD. CDR3 length: 13 amino acids. With V trimmed by 8 bases and J by 3 bases, 5 bases remained unmatched. The CDR3 DNA reads as TGTGCCATCCGAGAAGCGGGAGAAGAGACCCAGTACTTC. This codes for CAIREAGEETQYF.

The chain is built from TRBV25-1 and TRBJ2-5, with 10 bases identical to TRBD1. The germline CDR1 and CDR2 sequences are MGHDK and SYGVNS. Trimming at V came to 7 bases and at J to 5 bases, leaving 10 bases not matched to a gene. This CDR3 contains 15 residues. The CDR3 region is CASTEGQGEWETQYF. For the CDR3, the DNA is TGTGCCAGCACCGAAGGACAGGGGGAGTGGGAGACCCAGTACTTC. The full variable domain, its missing parts supplied by reference TRBV25-1 and TRBJ2-5, is EADIYQTPRYLVIGTGKKITLECSQTMGHDKMYWYQQDPGMELHLIHYSYGVNSTEKGDLSSESTVSRIRTEHFPLTLESARPSHTSQYLCASTEGQGEWETQYFGPGTRLLVL.

The rearrangement links TRBV7-9 to TRBJ2-5, with a tentative D call TRBD1 (6 bases). With 5 bases removed from V and 3 bases from J, the gap between germline ends came to 13 bases. CDR1 is SEHNR, CDR2 FQNEAQ, per germline (reference sequence). This CDR3 has 14 amino acids. The CDR3 coding sequence is TGTGCCAGCAGCCACGAGGGGGTCGAAGAGACCCAGTACTTC. It encodes CASSHEGVEETQYF.

The J gene is TRBJ2-5, the V gene TRBV20-1; TRBD2 agrees at 14 bases. The germline V gene encodes CDR1 DFQATT and CDR2 SNEGSKA (reference sequence). The CDR3 extends over 16 amino acids. With 6 bases clipped from V and 3 bases from J, the junction kept 9 bases outside the gene matches. CDR3 coding DNA: TGCAGTGCCCGGGGACTAGCGGGAGTTCGCGAAGAGACCCAGTACTTC. Translated: CSARGLAGVREETQYF.

This clonotype came up a few times. This chain connects TRBV5-1 to TRBJ1-3; no reliable D call. Per germline, CDR1 SGHRS and CDR2 YFSETQ. This CDR3 region has 14 residues. The V gene lost 1 base and the J gene lost 4 bases, with 9 bases spanning the gap. Here the CDR3 DNA reads TGCGCCAGCAGCTTGAACGGGCCGGGAAACACCATATATTTT. It yields the protein CASSLNGPGNTIYF. Full variable domain (missing parts from reference TRBV5-1 and TRBJ1-3): KAGVTQTPRYLIKTRGQQVTLSCSPISGHRSVSWYQQTPGQGLQFLFEYFSETQRNKGNFPGRFSGRQFSNSRSEMNVSTLELGDSALYLCASSLNGPGNTIYFGEGSWLTVV.

This clonotype was recorded a few times. The chain uses TRBV20-1 and TRBJ1-2, with D unresolved. This CDR3 spans 8 amino acids. The V end lost 5 bases, the J end lost 10 bases, and 5 bases lay between the germline ends. Germline lookup yields CDR1 DFQATT and CDR2 SNEGSKA (reference sequence). CDR3 sequence: CSAGIYTF. CDR3 nucleotides: TGCAGTGCTGGGATCTACACCTTC.